One sample yielded the 11 T cell receptor beta chains listed below, sequenced in a study of T cells after posttransplantation cyclophosphamide. The data were produced by immunoSEQ multiplex PCR, yet TCRdb's version contains in-frame clones alone and is incomplete. This repertoire holds around 7,000 clones, and none appear only once. Busulfan-fludarabine conditioning, marrow transplant, and cyclophosphamide on days +3 and +4 were administered. The starting material was PBMCs, obtained after allogeneic stem cell transplant with posttransplant cyclophosphamide. The receptors were sampled from a female patient aged 50-65 years who received an allogeneic stem cell transplant from an unrelated donor, was CMV-positive, and had acute GVHD only. The graft donor may account for some of the T cells.

This clone came up many times. The rearrangement links TRBV12-5 to TRBJ2-7; 9 nucleotides line up with TRBD2. V dropped 8 bases and J dropped 7; count of bases not matched to a gene: 12. Germline V gene sequence: CDR1 LGHNT, CDR2 FRNRAP. This CDR3 comprises 14 residues. CDR3 protein: CASSPGLASTEQYF. The CDR3 nucleotides are TGTGCTAGTTCCCCGGGACTAGCATCCACGGAGCAGTACTTC. Complete variable domain (other parts from reference TRBV12-5 and TRBJ2-7): DARVTQTPRHKVTEMGQEVTMRCQPILGHNTVFWYRQTMMQGLELLAYFRNRAPLDDSGMPKDRFSAEMPDATLATLKIQPSEPRDSAVYFCASSPGLASTEQYFGPGTRLTVT.

This clone was observed at least ten times. This rearrangement joins TRBV7-8 to TRBJ2-4; 10 bases match TRBD1. The V gene's germline CDR1 is SGHVS and CDR2 FQNEAQ. The CDR3 sequence is 17 residues long. After removal of 5 bases from V and 1 base from J, the junction contained 8 bases not matched to a gene. The CDR3 DNA follows: TGTGCCAGCAGCCACGGGACAGGGGAGTTGGCCAAAAACATTCAGTACTTC. As protein: CASSHGTGELAKNIQYF.

This clone counts as medium-sized. The rearrangement uses TRBV19 and TRBJ2-7; 8 nucleotides align to TRBD1. Trimming removed 6 bases from V and 3 bases from J; junction bases left unmatched: 10. CDR1 and CDR2 (germline): LNHDA, SQIVND (reference sequence). The CDR3 totals 15 residues. DNA of the CDR3: TGTGCCAGTAGCTTAGGACAGGGTTTTGTCTACGAGCAGTACTTC. Its protein is CASSLGQGFVYEQYF.

This clone was observed at least ten times. The CDR3 region has the DNA TGTGCCAGCAGTGAAACTGGGGGAGGAGAGACCCAGTACTTC. Amino acid sequence: CASSETGGGETQYF. The J gene is TRBJ2-5, the V gene TRBV6-1, with D perhaps TRBD2 (6 bases). Germline CDR1 is MNHNS and CDR2 is SASEGT. The CDR3 runs to 14 residues. V was trimmed by 2 bases and J by 4 bases, leaving 11 bases between them.

By share, this clone counts as medium-sized. The gene calls are TRBV2 and TRBJ1-1, with a possible D match to TRBD1 (5 bases). Germline V gives CDR1 SNHLY, CDR2 FYNNEI. Deletions cut 5 bases from V and 2 bases from J, with 21 bases between. This CDR3 region has 17 residues. The CDR3 DNA reads as TGTGCCAGCAGTTTCCCGTCGGACAACCTAGGTAACACTGAAGCTTTCTTT. As protein: CASSFPSDNLGNTEAFF.

The chain recombines TRBV7-9 with TRBJ1-6; a possible D gene is TRBD1 (5 bases). The V end lost 4 bases, the J end lost 7 bases, and 11 bases lay between the germline ends. Looked up from germline, CDR1 is SEHNR and CDR2 is FQNEAQ (reference sequence). The CDR3 spans 14 residues. The CDR3 region is CASSWGGGNSPLHF. CDR3 bases: TGTGCCAGCAGCTGGGGGGGTGGGAATTCACCCCTCCACTTT.

The V call is TRBV5-6, the J call TRBJ2-7, with D perhaps matching TRBD2 (5 bases). The J call may be faulty, since TRBJ2-5 better matches the DNA end. Germline CDR1 and CDR2: SGHDT and YYEEEE. This CDR3 is built from 15 residues. This CDR3 reads CASSLGLKAGETQYF. In nucleotides, the CDR3 is TGTGCCAGCAGCTTGGGGCTCAAGGCGGGAGAGACCCAGTACTTC.

This clone appeared many times. The CDR3 sequence is CASSAGTGYHEQYF. The CDR3 nucleotides read TGTGCCAGCTCTGCCGGGACAGGGTATCACGAGCAGTACTTC. V and J are TRBV18 and TRBJ2-7; TRBD1 agrees at 9 bases. CDR3 length: 14 residues. V lost 6 bases to trimming and J lost 5 bases; unmatched junction nucleotides: 8. CDR1 is KGHSH and CDR2 is LQKENI in the germline V gene.

This clone was observed at least ten times. The chain is built from TRBV28 and TRBJ2-7, with 8 bases identical to TRBD2. CDR3 size: 14 residues. Trimming at V came to 3 bases and at J to 2 bases, leaving 3 bases not matched to a gene. The germline V gene encodes CDR1 MDHEN and CDR2 SYDVKM. CDR3 sequence reads: CASSFPGRAYEQYF. The DNA for the CDR3 is TGTGCCAGCAGTTTCCCCGGGAGGGCCTACGAGCAGTACTTC.

This clone was counted many times. The J gene is TRBJ1-1, the V gene TRBV19, with TRBD1 as a possible D gene (5 bases). This CDR3 has 13 residues. Germline V gene sequence: CDR1 LNHDA, CDR2 SQIVND (reference sequence). Between the trimmed V and J ends, which lost 1 base and 2 bases, there was a span of 5 bases. CDR3 nucleotide sequence: TGTGCCAGTAGTATAGGGACAAACACTGAAGCTTTCTTT. It yields the protein CASSIGTNTEAFF.

This clone was recorded many times. The V gene is TRBV30, the J gene TRBJ1-2; 7 bases agree with TRBD1. J was trimmed by 8 bases and V by 3 bases; bases with no gene match: 12. There are 14 residues in the CDR3. Germline assignment: CDR1 GTSNPN and CDR2 SVGIG (reference sequence). CDR3 sequence (DNA): TGTGCCTGGAGAAGGGATGAGGGGGCTGGAGGCTACACCTTC. Protein: CAWRRDEGAGGYTF. Full variable domain (remainder filled in from reference TRBV30 and TRBJ1-2): SQTIHQWPATLVQPVGSPLSLECTVEGTSNPNLYWYRQAAGRGLQLLFYSVGIGQISSEVPQNLSASRPQDRQFILSSKKLLLSDSGFYLCAWRRDEGAGGYTFGSGTRLTVV.